What follows are 21 T cell receptor beta chains derived from one specimen sequenced in a study of regulatory T cells in long-lasting Graves disease. Relying on iRepertoire HTBI primers and Arm-PCR of CDR3 regions, the team built TCR beta libraries. TCRdb processed the multiplex PCR reads anew with MiXCR; each CDR3 protein has one entry. The repertoire holds fewer than 650,000 distinct CDR3 sequences, about 15% seen once, with about 12% in the top ten. This sample's time point: newly diagnosed GD, antithyroid drugs for less than 3 months. Making the TCR library involved RNA that had been extracted from PBMCs. This same sample was also taken into another study, of T cells in Graves' hyperthyroidism and ophthalmopathy.

Source: peripheral blood mononuclear cells (PBMCs), taken at new diagnosis, from a patient treated with antithyroid drugs. Receptors originate from a man aged 18-30 years with Graves disease.

Of note for this clonotype: The CDR3 carries no conserved terminal phenylalanine or tryptophan, so it likely arises from a read error. V gene TRBV20-1 combines with J gene TRBJ2-1; 12 nucleotides agree with TRBD2. CDR3 length: 18 residues. Trimming took 1 base from V and 0 from J; bases not matched to a gene: 7. Per germline, CDR1 DFQATT and CDR2 SNEGSKA (reference sequence). CDR3 protein: CSARGLAGEGISYNEQFL. CDR3 nucleotide sequence: TGCAGTGCTAGAGGACTAGCGGGAGAGGGGATCTCCTACAATGAGCAGTTCCTC.

This clonotype was detected only a few times. This chain joins TRBV3-1 and TRBJ1-1; TRBD1 agrees at 8 bases. V lost 8 bases, J lost 10 bases, and 3 bases stayed unmatched. This CDR3 is 10 amino acids long. Germline V gene lookup returns CDR1 LGHDT and CDR2 YNNKEL (reference sequence). The DNA of the CDR3 is TGTGCCAGCGGACAGGGTGGAGCTTTCTTT. Translated, it gives CASGQGGAFF.

This chain links TRBV27 with TRBJ1-5, with D possibly matching TRBD1 (5 bases). Germline CDR1 is MNHEY and CDR2 is SMNVEV (reference sequence). The length of the CDR3 is 15 residues. The V end lost 6 bases, the J end lost 5 bases, and 17 bases lay between the germline ends. The CDR3 loop is CASRLGGPRDQPQHF. CDR3 sequence (DNA): TGTGCCAGCAGGTTGGGGGGACCTAGGGATCAGCCCCAGCATTTT.

The table lists this clonotype with a few counts. J is TRBJ2-2 and V is TRBV11-3, with D maybe TRBD1 (7 bases). This CDR3 has 15 residues. Germline V gene data show CDR1 as SGHNT and CDR2 as YENEEA. V lost 5 bases and J 7 bases, leaving 17 bases between the germline ends. Here the CDR3 DNA reads TGTGCCAGCAGCCTCCGAGGGACAGCGGGCGGGGAGCTGTTTTTT. It yields the protein CASSLRGTAGGELFF. Using reference TRBV11-3 and TRBJ2-2 for the parts outside the CDR3, the full variable domain is EAGVVQSPRYKIIEKKQPVAFWCNPISGHNTLYWYLQNLGQGPELLIRYENEEAVDDSQLPKDRFSAERLKGVDSTLKIQPAELGDSAVYLCASSLRGTAGGELFFGEGSRLTVL.

CDR3 protein: CSVEWGYGNTIYF. In DNA form, the CDR3 reads TGCAGCGTTGAATGGGGGTACGGAAACACCATATATTTT. J is TRBJ1-3 and V is TRBV29-1, with a possible D match to TRBD1 (5 bases). Germline V gives CDR1 SQVTM, CDR2 ANQGSEA. This CDR3 is 13 amino acids long. V lost 2 bases and J lost 4, with 9 bases in between. The whole variable domain, filled in from reference TRBV29-1 and TRBJ1-3, reads SAVISQKPSRDICQRGTSLTIQCQVDSQVTMMFWYRQQPGQSLTLIATANQGSEATYESGFVIDKFPISRPNLTFSTLTVSNMSPEDSSIYLCSVEWGYGNTIYFGEGSWLTVV.

This clonotype appeared a few times. The chain uses TRBV20-1 and TRBJ2-7, with a possible D match to TRBD1 (7 bases). Germline-derived CDR1 and CDR2 are DFQATT and SNEGSKA (reference sequence). This CDR3 has 13 amino acids. Trimming removed 5 bases from V and 0 bases from J, with 11 bases in between. CDR3 sequence (DNA): TGCAGTGCTCGCGGGACAGACTCCTACGAGCAGTACTTC. Protein sequence: CSARGTDSYEQYF.

This clonotype was seen only a few times. The genes are TRBV20-1 and TRBJ2-7, with 7 bases fitting TRBD2. This CDR3 has 15 amino acids. Unmatched junction bases numbered 11, after V lost 0 bases and J lost 6 bases. Germline CDR1 and CDR2: DFQATT and SNEGSKA (reference sequence). In nucleotides, the CDR3 is TGCAGTGCTAGAGATAGGCGGCTAGCGGCTGGCGAGCAGTACTTC. Protein product: CSARDRRLAAGEQYF.

A few counts support this clonotype. V usage is TRBV20-1 and J usage is TRBJ2-1; TRBD2 matches 7 bases. Germline loops: CDR1 DFQATT, CDR2 SNEGSKA (reference sequence). This CDR3 has 14 amino acids. The CDR3 nucleotides read TGCAGGGCAGTTCCGGGACTAATCTACAATGAGCAGTTCTTC. It is translated as CRAVPGLIYNEQFF.

The chain links TRBV27 to TRBJ2-6, with 11 bases matching TRBD1. The germline V gene encodes CDR1 MNHEY and CDR2 SMNVEV (reference sequence). With 6 bases clipped from V and 4 bases from J, the junction kept 8 bases outside the gene matches. This CDR3 has 17 amino acids. Here the CDR3 reads CASSSGTGGGGANVLTF. The CDR3 nucleotides read TGTGCCAGCAGCTCCGGGACAGGGGGAGGAGGGGCCAACGTCCTGACTTTC.

This clonotype was counted only a few times. The CDR3 loop reads CASSQVGTSGRNEQYF. The DNA of the CDR3 is TGTGCCAGCAGCCAAGTCGGGACTAGCGGGAGAAACGAGCAGTACTTC. The genes are TRBV3-1 and TRBJ2-7, with 14 bases identical to TRBD2. Germline-derived CDR1 and CDR2 are LGHDT and YNNKEL (reference sequence). V was pared by 1 base and J by 5 bases, with 4 bases of the junction left unmatched. This CDR3 spans 16 amino acids.

A note on this clonotype: A read error is likely, as this CDR3 ends without the conserved phenylalanine or tryptophan. It is unclear where the CDR3 begins or ends on the DNA, so no DNA is shown, and the CDR3 is as TCRdb lists it. The chain couples TRBV29-1 to TRBJ2-7; the DNA was not compared with TRBD2, the D call given in the table. The CDR3 length is 9 residues, termini included. Germline V lookup: CDR1 SQVTM, CDR2 ANQGSEA. CDR3: CSAGATLAG.

CDR3 amino acids: CASSYGDRHKETQYF. The CDR3 nucleotides read TGTGCCAGCAGTTACGGGGACAGGCATAAAGAGACCCAGTACTTC. V usage is TRBV6-2 or TRBV6-3 and J usage is TRBJ2-5; 8 nucleotides agree with TRBD1. CDR3 length: 15 residues. The junction had 5 bases not matched to a gene; V was cut back by 2 bases and J by 3 bases. The germline V gene has CDR1 MNHEY and CDR2 SVGEGT.

This clonotype was seen repeatedly, ten times or more. The rearrangement links TRBV7-9 to TRBJ2-7, with D maybe TRBD2 (6 bases). Trimming cost V 4 bases and J 7 bases, with 14 bases left between them. This CDR3 has 13 residues. Germline V lookup: CDR1 SEHNR, CDR2 FQNEAQ (reference sequence). CDR3 sequence (DNA): TGTGCCAGCAGCTCTCGGGGGTTGGAGGAGCAGTACTTC. This sequence encodes CASSSRGLEEQYF.

This clonotype was recorded many times. V gene TRBV27 combines with J gene TRBJ2-6; D remains unclear. The CDR3 length is 16 residues. V was clipped by 3 bases and J by 0 bases, with 9 bases between them. Per the germline V gene, CDR1 is MNHEY and CDR2 is SMNVEV (reference sequence). The CDR3 here is CASSLNSRSGANVLTF. For the CDR3, the DNA is TGTGCCAGCAGTTTGAACAGCCGCTCTGGGGCCAACGTCCTGACTTTC.

This chain joins TRBV4-1 and TRBJ2-7; D possibly corresponds to TRBD1 (6 bases). The CDR3 sequence is 14 residues long. The V end lost 5 bases, the J end lost 1 base, and 12 bases lay between the germline ends. Germline assignment: CDR1 MGHRA and CDR2 YSYEKL. The CDR3: CASSRTEASYEQYF. DNA of the CDR3: TGCGCCAGCAGCAGGACAGAAGCTTCCTACGAGCAGTACTTC.

On this clonotype: The junction does not match germline at one end; this may be a read error. V usage is TRBV5-1 and J usage is TRBJ2-1; 10 positions match TRBD2. The CDR3 loop spans 18 amino acids. From germline, CDR1 is SGHRS and CDR2 YFSETQ. CDR3: CASSLALAGEPGYNEQFF. For the CDR3, the DNA is TGCGCCAGCAGTTTGGCGCTAGCGGGGGAACCGGGCTACAATGAGCAGTTCTTC.

This clonotype came up a few times. Sequence at one end of the junction differs from germline and may be a read error. In DNA, the CDR3 is TGTGCCAGCAGTTTAGGCAGCGATTACGAGCAGTACTTC. It translates to CASSLGSDYEQYF. The gene calls are TRBV7-9 and TRBJ2-7; no firm D call. The CDR3 runs 13 residues. Germline V gene data show CDR1 as SEHNR and CDR2 as FQNEAQ (reference sequence).

The rearrangement uses TRBV9 and TRBJ2-1; 8 nucleotides align to TRBD2. J lost 9 bases, V lost 5 bases, and 10 bases had no gene match. The CDR3 is 14 residues long. CDR1 SGDLS and CDR2 YYNGEE come from the germline V gene. CDR3 region: CASRPAGAVGEQFF. The DNA for the CDR3 is TGTGCCAGCAGACCAGCGGGAGCAGTTGGTGAGCAGTTCTTC.

The sample holds a few counts of this clonotype. This chain links TRBV10-1 with TRBJ1-1, with 8 bases that match TRBD1. V shed 10 bases, J shed 5 bases, and the junction held 9 bases outside the gene matches. The CDR3 extends over 13 amino acids. The V gene's germline CDR1 is WNHNN and CDR2 SYGVQD (reference sequence). The CDR3 sequence: CANAGQGGTEAFF. The DNA of the CDR3 is TGCGCCAACGCTGGACAGGGTGGAACTGAAGCTTTCTTT.

This clonotype came up once. The chain couples TRBV3-1 to TRBJ2-1, with 13 bases that match TRBD2. In germline, CDR1 is LGHDT, CDR2 YNNKEL (reference sequence). V gave up 4 bases and J gave up 7 bases; unmatched junction bases: 4. This CDR3 comprises 15 residues. CDR3 region: CASSLTSGRRNEQFF. Here the CDR3 DNA reads TGTGCCAGCAGCCTGACTAGCGGGAGGAGGAATGAGCAGTTCTTC.

Only a few counts were recorded for this clonotype. The rearrangement links TRBV24-1 to TRBJ2-7, with D maybe TRBD2 (5 bases). Germline lookup yields CDR1 KGHDR and CDR2 SFDVKD. The CDR3 extends over 14 amino acids. V gave up 4 bases and J gave up 2 bases, with 11 bases separating them. In nucleotides, the CDR3 is TGTGCCACCAGTGACCATAGCGACGCCTACGAGCAGTACTTC. It specifies CATSDHSDAYEQYF.